Reported below is one T cell receptor beta chain. From germline, CDR1 is SGHAT and CDR2 FQNNGV. This CDR3 has 14 amino acids. Trimming removed 5 bases from V and 4 bases from J; junction bases left unmatched: 3. The data belong to a study of blood T cell repertoires in COVID-19. Study at large: COVID-19 samples from acute and convalescent phases originated in the United States, Italy and Spain. The analysed material was cDNA or gDNA that came from T cells, B-cell-depleted T cells, or PBMCs.

In the original workflow: Nucleated cell number was recorded as an estimate derived from reference gene primer amplification. Repertoires were generated with immunoSEQ multiplex PCR, while TCRdb's copy carries only in-frame clones and drops some. D and trimming were read from the DNA, whereas the V and J calls and clone size are those reported in that table. The repertoire holds about 200,000 clones, with roughly 90% as singletons. The Seattle patients, enrolled during active infection, were followed longitudinally. V gene TRBV11-2 combines with J gene TRBJ1-3, with 9 bases fitting TRBD1. The TCR originated in a man aged 50 or older with COVID-19, enrolled during active disease. The specimen sequenced was peripheral blood. This CDR3 reads CASSAQGAGNTIYF. The DNA of the CDR3 is TGTGCCAGCAGCGCACAGGGGGCGGGAAACACCATATATTTT.